This is a list of T cell receptor beta chains from one sample in a study of T cells in localized non-small cell lung cancer. Repertoires were generated with immunoSEQ multiplex PCR, while TCRdb's copy carries only in-frame clones and drops some. The repertoire holds 15,000 to 20,000 clones, with about 89% as singletons. Sample: peripheral blood, taken before any cancer treatment. Every receptor here comes from a man aged 40 to 70 with stage I lung adenocarcinoma. Each CDR3 is given with its conserved first and last residue. A D gene is named only where the DNA matches it firmly. Size values are once, few and many counts, or a class for expanded clones, and some rows have none.

V gene: TRBV27
clone size: .
J gene: TRBJ2-1
D gene: TRBD1
CDR3 DNA: TGTGCCAGCAGTTGGGACAGTTCTTACAATGAGCAGTTCTTC
CDR3 protein: CASSWDSSYNEQFF

V gene: TRBV18
clone size: .
J gene: TRBJ1-6
D gene: TRBD1
CDR3 DNA: TGTGCCAGCTCACCGGCCGGGACAGGGAATTCACCCCTCCACTTT
CDR3 protein: CASSPAGTGNSPLHF

V gene: TRBV12-5
clone size: .
J gene: TRBJ1-6
D gene: TRBD1
CDR3 DNA: TGTGCTAGTGGTTTGGTAACAGGGGGCCCGTCTAATTCACCCCTCCACTTT
CDR3 protein: CASGLVTGGPSNSPLHF

V gene: TRBV6-6
clone size: .
J gene: TRBJ1-2
D gene: .
CDR3 DNA: TGTGCCAGCAGGGGTTTGGGGGGGCAGGGAAACTATGGCTACACCTTC
CDR3 protein: CASRGLGGQGNYGYTF

V gene: TRBV19
clone size: .
J gene: TRBJ2-5
D gene: .
CDR3 DNA: TGTGCCAGTAGTACATCTACAAGGGCGGTAAAGACCCAGTACTTC
CDR3 protein: CASSTSTRAVKTQYF

V gene: TRBV28
clone size: once
J gene: TRBJ1-1
D gene: .
CDR3 DNA: TGTGCCAGCAGTTTTGGCCCTGAAGCTTTCTTT
CDR3 protein: CASSFGPEAFF

V gene: TRBV6-5
clone size: .
J gene: TRBJ2-3
D gene: TRBD1
CDR3 DNA: TGTGCCAGCAAACAAATACAGGGGCGAGATACGCAGTATTTT
CDR3 protein: CASKQIQGRDTQYF

V gene: TRBV10-3
clone size: .
J gene: TRBJ2-3
D gene: TRBD1
CDR3 DNA: TGTGCCATCAGTGAGTCGACAGGGCGAGGGACAGATACGCAGTATTTT
CDR3 protein: CAISESTGRGTDTQYF

V gene: TRBV5-1
clone size: .
J gene: TRBJ1-1
D gene: .
CDR3 DNA: TGCGCCAGCAGCTTGGGCGGGTTTACGAACACTGAAGCTTTCTTT
CDR3 protein: CASSLGGFTNTEAFF

V gene: TRBV27
clone size: .
J gene: TRBJ1-6
D gene: .
CDR3 DNA: TGTGCCAGCAGAACCTCTCCTCGGTTCTCCTATAATTCACCCCTCCACTTT
CDR3 protein: CASRTSPRFSYNSPLHF

V gene: TRBV11-2
clone size: once
J gene: TRBJ2-6
D gene: .
CDR3 DNA: TGTGCCAGCAGCTTTCTGGGCGTCGGGGCCAACGTCCTGACTTTC
CDR3 protein: CASSFLGVGANVLTF

V gene: TRBV6-1
clone size: .
J gene: TRBJ1-2
D gene: .
CDR3 DNA: TGTGCCAGCAGTGAGGAGGGCTTTGGAGAGAACTATGGCTACACCTTC
CDR3 protein: CASSEEGFGENYGYTF

V gene: TRBV15
clone size: .
J gene: TRBJ2-5
D gene: TRBD1
CDR3 DNA: TGTGCCACCAGCATCTTAACGGGGGACAGGGGGAAGAGGGGAGAGACCCAGTACTTC
CDR3 protein: CATSILTGDRGKRGETQYF

V gene: TRBV7-3
clone size: once
J gene: TRBJ2-2
D gene: TRBD2
CDR3 DNA: TGTGCCAGCAGCTTAAGAGGGCTAGCGGGAGTAAAGGACACCGGGGAGCTGTTTTTT
CDR3 protein: CASSLRGLAGVKDTGELFF

V gene: TRBV21-1
clone size: .
J gene: TRBJ1-1
D gene: .
CDR3 DNA: TGTGCCAGCAGCAAAGGGGCATACGGGGTCCGGAGAGCTTTCTTT
CDR3 protein: CASSKGAYGVRRAFF

V gene: TRBV7-9
clone size: .
J gene: TRBJ1-2
D gene: .
CDR3 DNA: TGTGCCAGCAGCGAGGGGGAAGGGTATGGCTACACCTTC
CDR3 protein: CASSEGEGYGYTF

V gene: TRBV28
clone size: .
J gene: TRBJ2-2
D gene: .
CDR3 DNA: TGTGCCAGCAGTTTATGGGCCGTGAACACCGGGGAGCTGTTTTTT
CDR3 protein: CASSLWAVNTGELFF

V gene: TRBV27
clone size: .
J gene: TRBJ2-1
D gene: .
CDR3 DNA: TGTGCCAGCAGTTCCGGGTCTCAGGGGAGCATGGGGTACAATGAGCAGTTCTTC
CDR3 protein: CASSSGSQGSMGYNEQFF

V gene: TRBV5-1
clone size: .
J gene: TRBJ1-2
D gene: TRBD1
CDR3 DNA: TGCGCCAGCAGCTCAGGGGGCACGGGCTACACCTTC
CDR3 protein: CASSSGGTGYTF

V gene: TRBV2
clone size: .
J gene: TRBJ1-1
D gene: .
CDR3 DNA: TGTGCCAGCATCGAAGAATCCGCCGGGACCCAAGCTTTCTTT
CDR3 protein: CASIEESAGTQAFF

V gene: TRBV6-6
clone size: .
J gene: TRBJ2-2
D gene: .
CDR3 DNA: TGTGCCAGCAGTTACCTGGGATCCACCGGGGAGCTGTTTTTT
CDR3 protein: CASSYLGSTGELFF

V gene: TRBV6-1
clone size: .
J gene: TRBJ1-4
D gene: TRBD1
CDR3 DNA: TGTGCCAGCCAGACAGGGAGTGATAATGAAAAACTGTTTTTT
CDR3 protein: CASQTGSDNEKLFF

V gene: TRBV30
clone size: .
J gene: TRBJ2-1
D gene: TRBD2
CDR3 DNA: TGTGCCAGTAGCGGCTTCCGAGGGACTAACAATGAGCAGTTCTTC
CDR3 protein: CASSGFRGTNNEQFF

V gene: TRBV7-2
clone size: .
J gene: TRBJ2-7
D gene: .
CDR3 DNA: TGTGCCAGCAGCTGGGGGGATCAGCAGTACTTC
CDR3 protein: CASSWGDQQYF

V gene: TRBV7-2
clone size: .
J gene: TRBJ2-1
D gene: .
CDR3 DNA: TGTGCCAGCAGCTTAGAGGGTCTGAGCTCCTACAATGAGCAGTTCTTC
CDR3 protein: CASSLEGLSSYNEQFF

V gene: TRBV5-1
clone size: .
J gene: TRBJ1-6
D gene: TRBD1
CDR3 DNA: TGCGCCAGCAGCCTGACACAGGGGGCAGGATCACCCCTCCACTTT
CDR3 protein: CASSLTQGAGSPLHF

V gene: TRBV6-1
clone size: .
J gene: TRBJ2-7
D gene: TRBD1
CDR3 DNA: TGTGCCAGCCATCAAAGGACAGGGGGAACCTACGAGCAGTACTTC
CDR3 protein: CASHQRTGGTYEQYF